This record looks at one TCR beta chain sequence and its context. Antigen unknown. The sample comes from a study of CD8+CD57+ T cells in acquired aplastic anemia. Overall study: Quantities of DNA derived from sorted CD4+ and CD8+ cells averaged around 3 ug.

Germline trimming cut 8 bases from V and 0 bases from J; bases unmatched to any gene: 8. Per germline, CDR1 SNHLY and CDR2 FYNNEI. The CDR3 length is 15 residues. Investigators profiled TCR beta VDJ and CDR3 from genomic DNA template. TCRdb fed the reads into MiXCR, producing one record per CDR3 protein. This sample yields under 200,000 distinct CDR3 sequences, of which roughly half are seen a single time; about 1.8% belongs to the top ten. Whoever was chosen for sequencing had shown CD8+CD57+ cell expansion by flow cytometry. The enrolled patients all had severe acquired aplastic anemia. Study results and limitations: No significant patient-versus-control difference appeared in CD8+ Simpson's diversity. Patients and controls were found to share twenty-nine CD8+ CDR3 sequences.

The chain couples TRBV2 to TRBJ2-7; 9 positions match TRBD1. This clonotype originated in a human donor with aplastic anemia. The sequenced material came from sorted CD4+, CD8+, or CD8+CD57+ T cells (not recorded which) from PBMCs. In DNA, the CDR3 is TGTGCCAGCTACTATGGGACAGGGTACTCCTACGAGCAGTACTTC. Its protein is CASYYGTGYSYEQYF.